This T cell receptor beta chain comes out of a study of T cells in Graves' hyperthyroidism and ophthalmopathy. V lost 2 bases and J 4 bases, leaving 15 bases between the germline ends. The CDR3 runs to 15 residues. This clonotype was counted ten times or more. Amplified regions were TCR beta CDR3 sequences from RNA transcripts. The primer set for the first-round RT-PCR of the TCR CDR3 was HTBI. TCRdb itself ran the multiplex PCR reads through MiXCR, one entry per CDR3 protein. The sample holds about 400,000 distinct CDR3 sequences, approximately 13% seen once. The sequencing input was blood. The receptor comes from a woman in her late teens or twenties with Graves' hyperthyroidism. The V call is TRBV12-3 or TRBV12-4, the J call TRBJ2-7; tentatively, D is TRBD2 (6 bases). Here the CDR3 DNA reads TGTGCCAGCAGTTTAAAAGTGGAGGGCCTGTACGAGCAGTACTTC. This codes for CASSLKVEGLYEQYF.